This T cell receptor beta chain emerged from a study of the immune and genomic landscape of osteosarcoma. Study outcomes and limitations: A single dominant hyperexpanded clone appeared in a handful of cases, each with <100 clonotypes. Clonality was low: mean 0.09, highest around 0.33, suggesting limited expansion.

CDR1 and CDR2 (germline): SGHTA, FQGNSA. Termini included, the CDR3 measures 13 amino acids. Clones were sequenced by immunoSEQ multiplex PCR, and TCRdb holds only the in-frame ones, with some missing. The table has fewer than 3,500 clones, more than 65% seen once. As regards this clone: What it binds is not known. No DNA is shown, since the ends of the CDR3 on it are uncertain; the CDR3 is the one TCRdb lists. At the DNA level, this CDR3 is encoded by other sequences in the same sample as well.

Material for sequencing was tumor tissue from a local recurrence in the femur. The TCR originated in a man younger than 35 with osteosarcoma. The rearrangement joins TRBV7-2 to TRBJ1-3; the table's TRBD1 call for D was not verified on the DNA. CDR3 amino acids: CASSFGQGNTIYF.